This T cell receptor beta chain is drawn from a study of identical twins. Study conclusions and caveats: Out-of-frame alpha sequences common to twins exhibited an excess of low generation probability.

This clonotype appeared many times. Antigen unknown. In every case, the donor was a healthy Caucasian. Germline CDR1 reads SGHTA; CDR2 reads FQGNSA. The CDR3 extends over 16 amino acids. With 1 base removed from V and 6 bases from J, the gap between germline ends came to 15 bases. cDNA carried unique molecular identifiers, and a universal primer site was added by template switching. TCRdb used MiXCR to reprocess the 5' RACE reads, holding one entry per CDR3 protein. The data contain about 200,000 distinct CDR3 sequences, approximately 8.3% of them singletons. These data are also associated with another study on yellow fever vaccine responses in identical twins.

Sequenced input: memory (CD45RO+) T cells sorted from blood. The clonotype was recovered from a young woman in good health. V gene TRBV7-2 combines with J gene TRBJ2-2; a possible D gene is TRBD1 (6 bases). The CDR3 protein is CASSLVGQGKAGELFF. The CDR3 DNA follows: TGTGCCAGCAGCTTAGTAGGGCAGGGGAAAGCCGGGGAGCTGTTTTTT.